This T cell receptor beta chain was captured in a study of cytomegalovirus exposure and HLA in healthy donors. Primers for the PCR totalled 60 Vbeta and 13 Jbeta. The repertoire was sequenced with immunoSEQ multiplex PCR; TCRdb's copy has only in-frame clones and lacks some. The table lists roughly 180,000 clones, approximately 84% of them singletons, with around 4.1% in the top ten. Trimming removed 4 bases from V and 8 bases from J; junction bases left unmatched: 2. The V gene's germline CDR1 is SGHVS and CDR2 FNYEAQ. CDR3 size: 13 residues. This clone was recorded only once. The receptor was derived from a woman aged 45-59 years in good health and CMV-seropositive. The rearrangement joins TRBV7-6 to TRBJ1-2; 12 bases are shared with TRBD1. The sequenced sample consisted of PBMCs. The CDR3 is CASSSGTGGGYTF. The DNA of the CDR3 is TGTGCCAGCAGCTCGGGGACAGGGGGCGGCTACACCTTC.